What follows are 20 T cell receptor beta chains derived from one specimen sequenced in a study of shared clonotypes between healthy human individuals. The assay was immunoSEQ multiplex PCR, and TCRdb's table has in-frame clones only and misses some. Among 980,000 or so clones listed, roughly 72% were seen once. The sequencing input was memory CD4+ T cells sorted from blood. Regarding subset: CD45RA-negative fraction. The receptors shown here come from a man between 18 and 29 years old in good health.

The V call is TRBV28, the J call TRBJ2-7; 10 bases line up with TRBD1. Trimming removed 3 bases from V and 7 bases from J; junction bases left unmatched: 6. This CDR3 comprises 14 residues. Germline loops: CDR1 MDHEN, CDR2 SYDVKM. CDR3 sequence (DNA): TGTGCCAGCAGTTTGCGACAGGGGGCGAGGGAGCAGTACTTC. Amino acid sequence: CASSLRQGAREQYF.

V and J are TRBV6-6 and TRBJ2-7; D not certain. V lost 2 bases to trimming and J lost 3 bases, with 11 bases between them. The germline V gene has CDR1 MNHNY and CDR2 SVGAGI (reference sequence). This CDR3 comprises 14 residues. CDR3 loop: CASSYGQRDYEQYF. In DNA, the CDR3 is TGTGCCAGCAGTTACGGGCAGAGAGACTACGAGCAGTACTTC.

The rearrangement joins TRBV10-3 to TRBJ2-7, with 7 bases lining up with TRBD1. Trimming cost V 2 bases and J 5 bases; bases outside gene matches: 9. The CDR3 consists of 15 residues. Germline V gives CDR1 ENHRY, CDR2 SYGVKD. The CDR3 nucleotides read TGTGCCATCAGTGAGGTCGAGACAGGGAACCACGAGCAGTACTTC. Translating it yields CAISEVETGNHEQYF.

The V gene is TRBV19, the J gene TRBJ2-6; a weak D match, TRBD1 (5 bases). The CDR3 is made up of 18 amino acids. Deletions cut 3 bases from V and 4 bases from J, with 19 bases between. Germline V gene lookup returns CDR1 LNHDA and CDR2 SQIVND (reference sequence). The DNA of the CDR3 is TGTGCCAGTAGTATTTCTGCGACGGTCAGGGCCGGGGCCAACGTCCTGACTTTC. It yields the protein CASSISATVRAGANVLTF.

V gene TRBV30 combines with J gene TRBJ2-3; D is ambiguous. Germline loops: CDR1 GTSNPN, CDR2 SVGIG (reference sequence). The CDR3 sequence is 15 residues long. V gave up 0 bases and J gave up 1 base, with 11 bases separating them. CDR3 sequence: CAWSVSTMRTDTQYF. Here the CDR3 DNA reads TGTGCCTGGAGTGTCTCAACTATGCGCACAGATACGCAGTATTTT.

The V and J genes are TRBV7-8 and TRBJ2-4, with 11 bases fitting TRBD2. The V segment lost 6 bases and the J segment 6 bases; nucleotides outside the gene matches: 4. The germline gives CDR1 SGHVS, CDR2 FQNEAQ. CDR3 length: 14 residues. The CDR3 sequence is CASRPGTSGNIQYF. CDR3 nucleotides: TGTGCCAGCAGACCCGGGACTAGCGGAAACATTCAGTACTTC.

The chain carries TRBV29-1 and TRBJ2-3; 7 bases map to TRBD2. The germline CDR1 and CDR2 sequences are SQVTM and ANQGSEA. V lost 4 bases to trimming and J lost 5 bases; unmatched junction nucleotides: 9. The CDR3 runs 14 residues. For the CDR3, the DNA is TGCAGCGTTGCGGGGCGGGAGTGGCGAGATACGCAGTATTTT. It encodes CSVAGREWRDTQYF.

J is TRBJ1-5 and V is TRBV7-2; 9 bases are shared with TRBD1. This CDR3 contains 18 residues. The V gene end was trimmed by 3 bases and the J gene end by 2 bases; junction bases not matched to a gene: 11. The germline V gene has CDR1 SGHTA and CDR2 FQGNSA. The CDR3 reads CASSFSPPDRGGNQPQHF. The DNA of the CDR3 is TGTGCCAGCAGCTTTAGCCCTCCGGACAGGGGTGGCAATCAGCCCCAGCATTTT.

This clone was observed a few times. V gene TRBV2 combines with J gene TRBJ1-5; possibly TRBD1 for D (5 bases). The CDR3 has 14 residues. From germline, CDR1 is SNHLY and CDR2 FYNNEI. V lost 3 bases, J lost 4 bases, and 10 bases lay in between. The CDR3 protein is CASSDRQPNQPQHF. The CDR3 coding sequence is TGTGCCAGCAGTGATCGACAGCCTAATCAGCCCCAGCATTTT.

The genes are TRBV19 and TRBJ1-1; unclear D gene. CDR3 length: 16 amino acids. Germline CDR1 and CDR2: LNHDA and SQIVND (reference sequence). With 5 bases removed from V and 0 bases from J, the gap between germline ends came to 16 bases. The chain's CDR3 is CASSFLGLTMNTEAFF. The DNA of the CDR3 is TGTGCCAGTAGTTTCCTAGGGTTAACAATGAACACTGAAGCTTTCTTT.

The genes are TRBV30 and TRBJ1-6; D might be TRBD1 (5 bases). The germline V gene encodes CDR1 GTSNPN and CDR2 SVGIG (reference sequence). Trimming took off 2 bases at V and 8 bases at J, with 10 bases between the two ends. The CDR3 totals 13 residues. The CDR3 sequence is CAWSSDRDSPLHF. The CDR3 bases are TGTGCCTGGAGTTCCGACAGAGATTCACCCCTCCACTTT.

The CDR3 nucleotides are TGTGCCAGCAGCCACGGGGAAGAGACCCAGTACTTC. This sequence encodes CASSHGEETQYF. This chain links TRBV7-9 with TRBJ2-5, with D possibly matching TRBD2 (5 bases). V was pared by 5 bases and J by 3 bases, with 7 bases between. The CDR3 is made up of 12 amino acids. Germline V CDR1 and CDR2: SEHNR, FQNEAQ (reference sequence).

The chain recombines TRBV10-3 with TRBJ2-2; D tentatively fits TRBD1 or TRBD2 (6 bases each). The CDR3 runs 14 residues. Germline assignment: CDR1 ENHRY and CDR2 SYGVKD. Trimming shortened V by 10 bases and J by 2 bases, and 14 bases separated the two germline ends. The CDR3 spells CATGGPGNTGELFF. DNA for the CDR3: TGTGCCACTGGGGGGCCGGGTAACACCGGGGAGCTGTTTTTT.

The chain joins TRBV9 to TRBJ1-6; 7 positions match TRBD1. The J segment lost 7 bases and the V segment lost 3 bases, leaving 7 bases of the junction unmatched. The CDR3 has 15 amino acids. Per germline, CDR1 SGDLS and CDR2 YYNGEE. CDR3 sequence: CASSASGGGNSPLHF. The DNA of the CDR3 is TGTGCCAGCAGCGCCTCAGGGGGAGGAAATTCACCCCTCCACTTT.

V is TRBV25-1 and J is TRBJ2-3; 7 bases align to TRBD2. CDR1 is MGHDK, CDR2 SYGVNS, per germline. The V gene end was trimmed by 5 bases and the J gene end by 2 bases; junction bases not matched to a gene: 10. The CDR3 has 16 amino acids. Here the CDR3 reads CASSFGGGQNTDTQYF. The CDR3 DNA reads TGTGCCAGCAGTTTCGGGGGAGGGCAGAACACAGATACGCAGTATTTT.

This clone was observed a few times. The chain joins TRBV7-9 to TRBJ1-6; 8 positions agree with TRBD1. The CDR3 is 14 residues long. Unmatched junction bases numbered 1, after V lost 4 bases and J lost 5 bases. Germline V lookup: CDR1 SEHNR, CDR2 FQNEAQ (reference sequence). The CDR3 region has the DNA TGTGCCAGCAGCTCGACAGGGGATAATTCACCCCTCCACTTT. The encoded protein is CASSSTGDNSPLHF.

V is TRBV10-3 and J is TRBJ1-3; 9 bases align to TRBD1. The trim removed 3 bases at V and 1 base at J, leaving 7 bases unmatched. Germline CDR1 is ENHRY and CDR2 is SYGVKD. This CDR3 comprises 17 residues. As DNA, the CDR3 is TGTGCCATCAGTGAATTTATCGGGACAGGGTCTGGAAACACCATATATTTT. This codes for CAISEFIGTGSGNTIYF.

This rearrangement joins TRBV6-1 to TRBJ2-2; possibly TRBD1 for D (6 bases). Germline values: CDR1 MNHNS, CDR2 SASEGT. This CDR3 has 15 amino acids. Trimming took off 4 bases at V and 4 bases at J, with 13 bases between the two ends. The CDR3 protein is CASSVIQGTTGELFF. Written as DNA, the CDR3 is TGTGCCAGCAGTGTTATACAGGGAACCACCGGGGAGCTGTTTTTT.

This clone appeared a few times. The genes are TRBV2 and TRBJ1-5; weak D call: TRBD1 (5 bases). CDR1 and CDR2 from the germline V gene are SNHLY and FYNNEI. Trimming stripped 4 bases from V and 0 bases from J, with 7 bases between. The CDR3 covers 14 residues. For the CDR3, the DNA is TGTGCCAGCAGTGGACAGTATAGCAATCAGCCCCAGCATTTT. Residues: CASSGQYSNQPQHF.

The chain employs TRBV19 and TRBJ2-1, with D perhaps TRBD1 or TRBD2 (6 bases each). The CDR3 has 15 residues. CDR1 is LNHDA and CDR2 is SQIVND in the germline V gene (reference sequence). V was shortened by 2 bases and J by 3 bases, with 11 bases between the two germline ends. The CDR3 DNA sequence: TGTGCCAGTAGTATACCGGGGGCCGGCTACAATGAGCAGTTCTTC. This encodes CASSIPGAGYNEQFF.